This T cell receptor beta chain was captured by sequencing in a study of shared T cell receptors in the human thymus. Some clones are missing from TCRdb's copy, which holds only in-frame ones; the method was immunoSEQ multiplex PCR. The sample includes roughly 410,000 clones, over 90% of them seen just once. The sample was thymocytes. This receptor was identified in a human donor.

The CDR3 region has the DNA TGTGCCTGGGTCCTAGCGGCCCCCACAGATACGCAGTATTTT. Translation gives CAWVLAAPTDTQYF. The chain recombines TRBV30 with TRBJ2-3; 7 bases are a match to TRBD2. Unmatched junction bases numbered 7, after V lost 5 bases and J lost 2 bases. The CDR3 has 14 amino acids. Germline assignment: CDR1 GTSNPN and CDR2 SVGIG (reference sequence).